This TCR beta chain was profiled in a study of blood T cell repertoires in COVID-19. Study in general: T cells, B-cell-depleted T cells, or PBMCs supplied cDNA or gDNA.

The germline V gene has CDR1 SGHRS and CDR2 YFSETQ. Trimming shortened V by 0 bases and J by 4 bases, and 8 bases separated the two germline ends. The CDR3 is 15 residues long. Enrollment of patients from Seattle took place during active infection, with longitudinal follow-up. Per the original methods: Amplification with reference gene primers provided the estimates of nucleated cell counts. The table came from immunoSEQ multiplex PCR; TCRdb's copy has only in-frame clones and leaves some out. V and J calls and clone size are as listed in that table; D and trimming were resolved from the DNA. The repertoire has under 75,000 clones, almost 85% of them found once; the top ten carry more than 15%.

V is TRBV5-1 and J is TRBJ1-6; no clear D. The TCR was taken from a man aged 60 to 69 with COVID-19, enrolled during active disease. Sequences were obtained from peripheral blood. Here the CDR3 DNA reads TGCGCCAGCAGCTTGGGTACAGAATATAATTCACCCCTCCACTTT. Its translation is CASSLGTEYNSPLHF.